This TCR beta chain was sequenced in a study of blood T cell repertoires in COVID-19. On the study more broadly: Both acute and convalescent COVID-19 samples were obtained from the United States, Italy and Spain. The analysed material was cDNA or gDNA that came from T cells, B-cell-depleted T cells, or PBMCs.

The CDR3 consists of 16 residues. V lost 4 bases and J 5 bases, leaving 17 bases between the germline ends. Germline V gives CDR1 MNHEY, CDR2 SMNVEV (reference sequence). In the source study's methods: Amplifying reference gene primers gave estimates of nucleated cell counts. Generated by immunoSEQ multiplex PCR, the TCRdb table keeps only in-frame clones and is missing some. The D gene and trimming were derived from the DNA, and the V and J assignments and clone size from that table. The sample has 250,000 to 350,000 clones; around 89% are singletons. This clonotype originated in a woman aged 55-70 years with acute or convalescent COVID-19. Sequencing used peripheral blood. V usage is TRBV27 and J usage is TRBJ1-4, with D perhaps matching TRBD1 (5 bases). DNA for the CDR3: TGTGCCAGCAGTTCGATTCGATGGGGGAGGAATGAAAAACTGTTTTTT. Translation: CASSSIRWGRNEKLFF. The entire variable domain, with the rest obtained from reference TRBV27 and TRBJ1-4, is as follows: EAQVTQNPRYLITVTGKKLTVTCSQNMNHEYMSWYRQDPGLGLRQIYYSMNVEVTDKGDVPEGYKVSRKEKRNFPLILESPSPNQTSLYFCASSSIRWGRNEKLFFGSGTQLSVL.